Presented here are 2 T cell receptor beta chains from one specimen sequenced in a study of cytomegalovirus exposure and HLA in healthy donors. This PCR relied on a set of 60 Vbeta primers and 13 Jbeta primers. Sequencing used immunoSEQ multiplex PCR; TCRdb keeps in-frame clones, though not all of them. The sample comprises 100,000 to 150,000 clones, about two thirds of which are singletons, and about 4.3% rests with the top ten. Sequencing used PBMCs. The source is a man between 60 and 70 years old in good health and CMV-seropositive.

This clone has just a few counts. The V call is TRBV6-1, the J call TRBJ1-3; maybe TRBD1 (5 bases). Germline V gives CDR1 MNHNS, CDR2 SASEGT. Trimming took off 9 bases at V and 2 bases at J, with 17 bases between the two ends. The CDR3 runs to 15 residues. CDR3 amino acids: CASTYAGLTGNTIYF. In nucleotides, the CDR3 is TGTGCCAGTACATATGCAGGGCTAACTGGAAACACCATATATTTT.

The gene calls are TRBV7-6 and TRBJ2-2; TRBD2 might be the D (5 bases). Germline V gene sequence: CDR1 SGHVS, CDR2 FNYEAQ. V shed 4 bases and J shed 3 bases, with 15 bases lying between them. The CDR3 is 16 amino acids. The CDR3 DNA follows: TGTGCCAGCAGCTCCCGAGGGAAGTCGGACACCGGGGAGCTGTTTTTT. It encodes CASSSRGKSDTGELFF.